This T cell receptor (beta chain) was sequenced during a study of blood T cell repertoires in COVID-19. Study at large: COVID-19 samples from acute and convalescent phases originated in the United States, Italy and Spain. PBMCs, B-cell-depleted T cells, or T cells provided the cDNA or gDNA that made up the material.

Per the original data handling: For nucleated cells, counts were estimated from reference gene primer amplification. This table comes from immunoSEQ multiplex PCR, and its TCRdb copy is limited to in-frame clones, with some not included. V and J calls and clone size are given by that table; D and trimming were obtained from the DNA. The sample shows 200,000 to 250,000 clones, more than 65% of them seen only once. Germline V gene sequence: CDR1 LNHNV, CDR2 YYDKDF (reference sequence). V shed 7 bases, J shed 4 bases, and the junction held 12 bases outside the gene matches. This CDR3 comprises 16 residues.

This TCR was sampled from a woman of 80 years or more with acute or convalescent COVID-19. Sequencing was done on a sample of peripheral blood. The J gene is TRBJ2-2, the V gene TRBV15, with 7 nucleotides matching TRBD1. The CDR3 nucleotides read TGTGCCACCACGCCTTTGGTTACAGGGGTCACCGGGGAGCTGTTTTTT. Translated: CATTPLVTGVTGELFF.